This TCR beta chain was retrieved from a study of T cell responses to AZD1222 COVID-19 vaccine. Assay: immunoSEQ multiplex PCR; the TCRdb copy retains only in-frame clones and omits some. The repertoire holds 150,000 to 200,000 clones, with 93% as singletons. This CDR3 region has 15 residues. Germline trimming cut 10 bases from V and 1 base from J; bases unmatched to any gene: 9. Germline CDR1 is ENHRY and CDR2 is SYGVKD. Overall study results and limits: Close to half of all spike-specific TCRs reportedly target regions of the variants that are unmutated. Two AZD1222 doses significantly raised spike-specific TCR breadth and depth over controls.

As to this clone: Its matching antigen is unknown.

Specimen: peripheral blood, collected on day 0 of AZD1222 vaccination. The TCR comes from an adult in good health. The rearrangement links TRBV10-3 to TRBJ2-3; 9 nucleotides align to TRBD1. CDR3: CATNGWDRGTDTQYF. The CDR3 DNA reads TGTGCCACCAATGGCTGGGACAGGGGCACAGATACGCAGTATTTT.